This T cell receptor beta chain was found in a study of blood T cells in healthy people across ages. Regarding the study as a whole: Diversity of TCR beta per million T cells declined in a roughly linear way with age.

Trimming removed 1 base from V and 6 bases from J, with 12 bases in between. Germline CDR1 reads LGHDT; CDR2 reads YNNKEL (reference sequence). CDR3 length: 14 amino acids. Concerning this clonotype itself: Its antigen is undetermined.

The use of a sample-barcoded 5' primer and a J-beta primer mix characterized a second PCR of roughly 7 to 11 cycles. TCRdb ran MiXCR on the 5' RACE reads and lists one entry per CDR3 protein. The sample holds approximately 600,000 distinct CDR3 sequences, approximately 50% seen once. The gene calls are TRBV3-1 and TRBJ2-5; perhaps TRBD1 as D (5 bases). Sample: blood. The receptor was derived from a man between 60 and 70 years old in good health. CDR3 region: CASSQGSQGQTQYF. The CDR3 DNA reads TGTGCCAGCAGCCAAGGGAGTCAGGGCCAGACCCAGTACTTC.